What follows describes a single T cell receptor beta chain. No antigen is known for it. The data originate from a study of cytomegalovirus exposure and HLA in healthy donors. Primers included in the PCR were 60 Vbeta and 13 Jbeta primers. Original data processing: A later analysis counted 80 million or so unique TCR beta chains, 9.5 million to 12 million shared. Measured with immunoSEQ multiplex PCR; TCRdb has only the in-frame clones, and not every one. V, J and clone size reflect that table, while D and trimming were determined from the DNA. The sample includes some 110,000 clones, approximately 60% seen only once; the top ten take 2% to 2.5%. Study conclusions and caveats: More clonal expansion characterized HLA-associated TCR beta chains than equally common others in a later analysis. With later analysis, a missense DCLRE1C variant became linked to TCR beta V- and J-gene trimming. An analysis done earlier found most TCR beta V segments productive about 90% or about 30% of the time.

This TCR was recovered from a woman aged 30 to 39 in good health and CMV-seronegative. Sequenced sample: PBMCs.

The CDR3 protein is CASSESGREGYGYTF. Written as DNA, the CDR3 is TGCGCCAGCAGTGAGTCTGGGCGGGAAGGGTATGGCTACACCTTC. This chain connects TRBV10-2 to TRBJ1-2, with D uncertain. The CDR3 spans 15 residues. The germline V gene has CDR1 WSHSY and CDR2 SAAADI. V lost 0 bases to trimming and J lost 5 bases, with 13 bases between them.